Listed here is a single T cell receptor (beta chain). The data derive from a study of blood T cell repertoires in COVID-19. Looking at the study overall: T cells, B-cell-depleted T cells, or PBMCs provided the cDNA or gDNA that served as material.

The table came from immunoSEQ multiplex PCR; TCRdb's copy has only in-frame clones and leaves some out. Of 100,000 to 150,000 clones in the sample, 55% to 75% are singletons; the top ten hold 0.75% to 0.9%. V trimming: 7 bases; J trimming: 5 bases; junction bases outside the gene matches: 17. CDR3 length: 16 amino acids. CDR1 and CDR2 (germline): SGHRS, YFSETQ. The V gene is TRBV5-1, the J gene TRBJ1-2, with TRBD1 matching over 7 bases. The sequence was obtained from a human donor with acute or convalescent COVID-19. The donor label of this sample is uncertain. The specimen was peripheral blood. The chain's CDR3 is CASRMTGSRGAYGYTF. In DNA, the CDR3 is TGCGCCAGCCGAATGACAGGGTCGAGGGGGGCTTATGGCTACACCTTC.